A selection of T cell receptor beta chains follows, all from one sample in a study of cytomegalovirus exposure and HLA in healthy donors. Method: immunoSEQ multiplex PCR; TCRdb's copy keeps in-frame clones and lacks some. There are 90,000 to 130,000 clones in the sample; about four fifths occur only once, and more than 20% lies in the top ten. Sequencing input: PBMCs. The origin of the receptors is a man aged 25-45 years in good health and CMV-seropositive. The CDR3 runs from the conserved cysteine through the conserved F or W. A D gene is named only where the DNA matches it firmly. Clone size is given for some rows only: seen once, a few or many times, or a class if the clone is expanded.

V gene	D gene	J gene	clone size	CDR3 DNA	CDR3 protein
TRBV11-1	NA	TRBJ2-5	few	TGTGCCAGCAGCTTATCCCCGGGACACCTAGAGACCCAGTACTTC	CASSLSPGHLETQYF
TRBV25-1	NA	TRBJ2-3	NA	TGTGCCAGCAGTGAATACCTCAGCACAGATACGCAGTATTTT	CASSEYLSTDTQYF
TRBV7-2	NA	TRBJ2-2	NA	TGTGCCAGCAGCTTAAAGTCGAGCACCGGGGAGCTGTTTTTT	CASSLKSSTGELFF
TRBV11-3	NA	TRBJ2-5	NA	TGTGCCAGCAGCTCCCGGCAGGGATTTCAAGAGACCCAGTACTTC	CASSSRQGFQETQYF
TRBV7-6	TRBD1	TRBJ2-1	NA	TGTGCCAGCAGCTTAGTTTGGGGACAGAGCTACAATGAGCAGTTCTTC	CASSLVWGQSYNEQFF
TRBV14	TRBD1	TRBJ1-2	NA	TGTGCCAGCAGCCTTCGACAGGGAACTTACGGCTACACCTTC	CASSLRQGTYGYTF
TRBV28	NA	TRBJ1-6	few	TGTGCCAGCAGTTTAATGGGGTTGGAGCGGTCACCCCTCCACTTT	CASSLMGLERSPLHF
TRBV11-3	TRBD2	TRBJ2-1	NA	TGTGCCAGCAGCTATAGAAGCGGGAGGGGCGATGAGCAGTTCTTC	CASSYRSGRGDEQFF
TRBV6-5	NA	TRBJ1-4	NA	TGTGCCAGCAAGGAGACAGGAACTAATGAAAAACTGTTTTTT	CASKETGTNEKLFF
TRBV6-6	TRBD1	TRBJ1-6	NA	TGTGCCAGCACCTACGGGACAGGGTCACCCCTCCACTTT	CASTYGTGSPLHF
TRBV29-1	TRBD1	TRBJ2-3	NA	TGCAGCACCGACCCCGGGGACAGGGCTCAGTATTTT	CSTDPGDRAQYF
TRBV25-1	NA	TRBJ1-2	NA	TGTGCCAGCCAAAGGTCGGGTGGCTACACCTTC	CASQRSGGYTF
TRBV5-1	NA	TRBJ2-1	once	TGCGCCAGCAGCTTGATGACGGGAGTGATTAATGAGCAGTTCTTC	CASSLMTGVINEQFF
TRBV28	TRBD1	TRBJ1-2	once	TGTGCCAGCAGTTTGGGACAGGGCTATGGCTACACCTTC	CASSLGQGYGYTF
TRBV6-5	NA	TRBJ1-2	NA	TGTGCCAGCAGTTATACAGGGTCTAATGGCTACACCTTC	CASSYTGSNGYTF
TRBV29-1	TRBD1	TRBJ1-3	NA	TGCAGCGTCGGACAGGGCCACTCTGGAAACACCATATATTTT	CSVGQGHSGNTIYF
TRBV7-3	NA	TRBJ1-3	NA	TGTGCCAGCAGCCCGGAGGGGGGGACTGGAAACACCATATATTTT	CASSPEGGTGNTIYF
TRBV30	NA	TRBJ1-1	NA	TGTGCCTGGCTTCCTCGTACCCAGGGAATCACTGAAGCTTTCTTT	CAWLPRTQGITEAFF
TRBV4-1	TRBD2	TRBJ2-2	NA	TGCGCCAGCAGCAGACGAACTAGCGGGAGGGGTGGCGGGGAGCTGTTTTTT	CASSRRTSGRGGGELFF
TRBV19	NA	TRBJ2-2	few	TGTGCCAGTAGTCCGGGACTTAGCACCGGGGAGCTGTTTTTT	CASSPGLSTGELFF
TRBV6-5	NA	TRBJ2-1	NA	TGTGCGACCAACATGGGGGCAAGCTCCTACAATGAGCAGTTCTTC	CATNMGASSYNEQFF
TRBV6-6	NA	TRBJ2-2	NA	TGTGCCAGCAGTTACGGACGGGGCACCGGGGAGCTGTTTTTT	CASSYGRGTGELFF
TRBV15	TRBD1	TRBJ2-1	NA	TGTGCCACCAGCAGAGAGGTCGGGACAGGTTCCTACAATGAGCAGTTCTTC	CATSREVGTGSYNEQFF
TRBV5-4	TRBD1	TRBJ2-7	NA	TGTGCCAGCAATGCCGGGACAGGGAACGACGAGCAGTACTTC	CASNAGTGNDEQYF
TRBV5-4	NA	TRBJ1-3	NA	TGTGCCAGCAGCCTGCAGGGAACTGGAAACACCATATATTTT	CASSLQGTGNTIYF
TRBV19	NA	TRBJ2-7	NA	TGTGCCAGTAGTATGGGAAGCGGGTACGAGCAGTACTTC	CASSMGSGYEQYF
TRBV15	TRBD1	TRBJ1-4	NA	TGTGCCACCAGCAGAGAGCCACCGGGACAGGGTTATGAAAAACTGTTTTTT	CATSREPPGQGYEKLFF